This T cell receptor (beta chain) was documented in a study of T cell clones after liver transplantation. Using immunoSEQ multiplex PCR, the repertoire was profiled, and TCRdb retains in-frame clones only, with some absent. The sample holds approximately 75,000 clones; 75% to 85% are singletons and the top ten take around 0.72%. From germline, CDR1 is SGHNT and CDR2 YYREEE (reference sequence). V gave up 4 bases and J gave up 5 bases, with 25 bases separating them. There are 18 residues in the CDR3. This receptor was identified in a human patient who received a liver transplant. The graft donor may have contributed some T cells. This rearrangement joins TRBV5-4 to TRBJ2-1; D is perhaps TRBD1 (6 bases). The sample consisted of CD4+ T cells from blood, taken 12 months after liver transplant. The CDR3 is CASSISVLKRTVNNEQFF. Written as DNA, the CDR3 is TGTGCCAGCAGCATTTCTGTTCTCAAGCGGACAGTAAACAATGAGCAGTTCTTC.